This TCR beta chain was sequenced during a study of blood T cell repertoires in COVID-19. Sequenced by immunoSEQ multiplex PCR; TCRdb stores in-frame clones only, minus some. The sample lists roughly 220,000 clones, roughly 88% seen once, with 14% to 15% in the top ten. This study enrolled people aged roughly 18 to 90 from about two dozen US geographic areas. Trimming cost V 3 bases and J 4 bases; bases outside gene matches: 7. Germline CDR1 reads KGHSH; CDR2 reads LQKENI. The CDR3 is 15 residues long. Sequencing was carried out using PBMCs or T cells enriched from blood (not recorded which). The source of this sequence is a woman aged 45-65 years with acute COVID-19. The chain links TRBV18 to TRBJ2-7, with 9 bases lining up with TRBD1. In nucleotides, the CDR3 is TGTGCCAGCTCACCTGTACAGGGGGCGGGTTACGAGCAGTACTTC. Protein sequence: CASSPVQGAGYEQYF.